Below are 19 T cell receptor beta chains sequenced from a single sample in a study of response to subunit inactivated influenza vaccine. TCRdb ran MiXCR on the RT-PCR reads and lists one entry per CDR3 protein. The sample yields over 650,000 distinct CDR3 sequences, around 18% seen once. Sequencing used PBMCs from blood, obtained 4 to 6 days after vaccination. These receptors came from a man in his forties or fifties who received an inactivated influenza vaccine.

This clonotype was seen only a few times. This rearrangement joins TRBV12-3 or TRBV12-4 to TRBJ2-2; 7 nucleotides match TRBD1. CDR3 length: 16 amino acids. The V gene end was trimmed by 6 bases and the J gene end by 2 bases; junction bases not matched to a gene: 9. CDR3 in DNA: TGTGCCAGCAGACCTACCGGGACAGCCAACACCGGGGAGCTGTTTTTT. This encodes CASRPTGTANTGELFF.

This clonotype appeared many times. The chain is built from TRBV7-9 and TRBJ2-7; D unresolved. Trimming left V 5 bases short and J 3 bases short, with 5 bases between. Germline values: CDR1 SEHNR, CDR2 FQNEAQ (reference sequence). The CDR3 consists of 11 residues. The CDR3 is CASSKGYEQYF. CDR3 coding DNA: TGTGCCAGCAGCAAGGGCTACGAGCAGTACTTC.

This clonotype was seen a handful of times. The CDR3 spells CASSSDGPNYGYTF. The CDR3 DNA reads TGCGCCAGCAGCTCGGACGGTCCTAACTATGGCTACACCTTC. This chain uses TRBV5-1 with TRBJ1-2, with unresolved D. Germline V gene sequence: CDR1 SGHRS, CDR2 YFSETQ. The CDR3 length is 14 residues. Trimming pared 3 bases from V and 0 bases from J, leaving 9 bases between.

This chain connects TRBV2 to TRBJ2-6; 11 nucleotides align to TRBD1. V dropped 5 bases and J dropped 11; count of bases not matched to a gene: 11. Germline CDR1 and CDR2: SNHLY and FYNNEI. This CDR3 region has 16 residues. The CDR3 here is CASSFRTGGDVDVLTF. For the CDR3, the DNA is TGTGCCAGCAGTTTCCGGACAGGGGGCGACGTAGACGTCCTGACTTTC.

The chain links TRBV7-9 to TRBJ1-4, with D possibly matching TRBD1 (6 bases). Between the trimmed V and J ends, which lost 5 bases and 7 bases, there was a span of 17 bases. Germline V gene data show CDR1 as SEHNR and CDR2 as FQNEAQ (reference sequence). The CDR3 runs 15 residues. CDR3 nucleotides: TGTGCCAGCAGCCCAACAGGGCTTAATGGTGAAAAACTGTTTTTT. This codes for CASSPTGLNGEKLFF.

This clonotype has at least ten counts. At one end, the junction sequence differs from germline, possibly due to a read error. V gene TRBV5-1 combines with J gene TRBJ2-5; 12 nucleotides line up with TRBD1. Germline-derived CDR1 and CDR2 are SGHRS and YFSETQ. The CDR3 covers 15 residues. CDR3 in DNA: TGTGCCAGCAGTTTAGGGACAGGGGGCAGGGAGACCCAGTACTTC. Amino acid sequence: CASSLGTGGRETQYF.

This clonotype came up a few times. The gene calls are TRBV6-1 and TRBJ1-1, with 7 positions matching TRBD1. Germline CDR1 MNHNS, CDR2 SASEGT. V shed 4 bases, J shed 5 bases, and the junction held 13 bases outside the gene matches. This CDR3 spans 16 amino acids. The CDR3 spells CASSALRYRGRTEAFF. The CDR3 DNA reads as TGTGCCAGCAGTGCCCTACGCTACAGGGGTCGAACTGAAGCTTTCTTT.

This clonotype has only a few counts. The gene calls are TRBV4-2 and TRBJ2-3; 14 positions agree with TRBD2. V lost 6 bases to trimming and J lost 6 bases; unmatched junction nucleotides: 8. The germline CDR1 and CDR2 sequences are LGHNA and YNFKEQ. This CDR3 region has 16 residues. The CDR3 nucleotides are TGTGCCAGCAGGCGGGGACTAGCGGGAGTTTCGGATACGCAGTATTTT. Amino acid sequence: CASRRGLAGVSDTQYF.

This clonotype was found a few times. The V gene is TRBV9, the J gene TRBJ2-7; no definite D call. Germline lookup yields CDR1 SGDLS and CDR2 YYNGEE. V lost 2 bases and J 1 base, leaving 10 bases between the germline ends. The CDR3 length is 14 residues. This CDR3 is CASSVDPVSYEQYF. CDR3 nucleotides: TGTGCCAGCAGCGTGGATCCAGTTTCCTACGAGCAGTACTTC.

The rearrangement uses TRBV10-3 and TRBJ2-3; D unclear. Germline values: CDR1 ENHRY, CDR2 SYGVKD. The CDR3 is 13 amino acids. The V end lost 5 bases, the J end lost 6 bases, and 12 bases lay between the germline ends. CDR3 region: CAISPVLTDTQYF. The CDR3 DNA reads TGTGCCATCAGTCCCGTACTCACGGATACGCAGTATTTT.

As DNA, the CDR3 is TGTGCCAGCAGCCACAGGGGAGCTAACTATGGCTACACCTTC. It specifies CASSHRGANYGYTF. The chain recombines TRBV12-3 or TRBV12-4 with TRBJ1-2; 7 nucleotides match TRBD1. The CDR3 contains 14 residues. V lost 6 bases and J lost 0; bases outside the gene matches: 4.

V and J are TRBV20-1 and TRBJ2-2, with 11 positions matching TRBD1. There are 16 residues in the CDR3. With V trimmed by 6 bases and J by 5 bases, 11 bases remained unmatched. CDR1 DFQATT and CDR2 SNEGSKA come from the germline V gene (reference sequence). The CDR3 protein is CSALSGQGAITGELFF. CDR3 nucleotides: TGCAGTGCCCTGTCCGGACAGGGGGCGATTACCGGGGAGCTGTTTTTT.

The chain carries TRBV12-3 or TRBV12-4 and TRBJ2-1; tentative D call: TRBD2 (5 bases). The CDR3 runs to 15 residues. V lost 3 bases and J lost 4, with 13 bases in between. This CDR3 is CASSFGKSGYNEQFF. CDR3 in DNA: TGTGCCAGCAGTTTTGGGAAGAGCGGTTACAATGAGCAGTTCTTC.

The chain recombines TRBV7-2 with TRBJ2-7; D could derive from TRBD1 or TRBD2 (5 bases each). CDR3 length: 15 amino acids. The V gene lost 6 bases and the J gene lost 0 bases, with 15 bases spanning the gap. Germline loops: CDR1 SGHTA, CDR2 FQGNSA. CDR3 protein: CASRNRDGLSYEQYF. In DNA form, the CDR3 reads TGTGCCAGCAGGAATCGGGACGGACTCTCCTACGAGCAGTACTTC. Filled out from reference TRBV7-2 and TRBJ2-7, the complete variable domain reads GAGVSQSPSNKVTEKGKDVELRCDPISGHTALYWYRQSLGQGLEFLIYFQGNSAPDKSGLPSDRFSAERTGGSVSTLTIQRTQQEDSAVYLCASRNRDGLSYEQYFGPGTRLTVT.

This clonotype has ten or more counts. V usage is TRBV10-3 and J usage is TRBJ2-1; 10 bases map to TRBD1. After removal of 2 bases from V and 6 bases from J, the junction contained 7 bases not matched to a gene. This CDR3 spans 16 amino acids. Germline V gives CDR1 ENHRY, CDR2 SYGVKD. The CDR3 spells CAISEPTGTGANEQFF. The CDR3 DNA reads TGTGCCATCAGTGAGCCTACCGGGACAGGGGCCAATGAGCAGTTCTTC.

This clonotype came up many times. The gene calls are TRBV20-1 and TRBJ1-5; TRBD1 aligns across 10 bases. This CDR3 region has 14 residues. Losses at the gene ends were 6 bases for V and 4 bases for J; bases not matched to a gene: 6. The germline CDR1 and CDR2 sequences are DFQATT and SNEGSKA (reference sequence). The CDR3 is CSAPRQGANQPQHF. The CDR3 nucleotides are TGCAGTGCCCCCCGACAGGGGGCGAATCAGCCCCAGCATTTT.

The rearrangement uses TRBV10-3 and TRBJ2-2; possibly TRBD1 for D (6 bases). Germline V CDR1 and CDR2: ENHRY, SYGVKD. The CDR3 is 13 residues long. Between the trimmed V and J ends, which lost 2 bases and 6 bases, there was a span of 7 bases. CDR3 coding DNA: TGTGCCATCAGTGAGAGGGGGTCCGGGGAGCTGTTTTTT. Its protein product is CAISERGSGELFF.

The table lists this clonotype with a few counts. The chain has TRBV20-1 and TRBJ2-2; 9 bases map to TRBD2. CDR1 is DFQATT, CDR2 SNEGSKA, per germline (reference sequence). This CDR3 has 15 amino acids. The V and J ends lost 4 bases and 0 bases, in that order; junction bases with no gene match: 3. CDR3 sequence: CSANERGANTGELFF. The CDR3 nucleotides are TGCAGTGCTAATGAGCGGGGGGCGAACACCGGGGAGCTGTTTTTT.

This clonotype has just a few counts. The chain carries TRBV18 and TRBJ2-1, with 11 bases lining up with TRBD2. CDR1 is KGHSH and CDR2 is LQKENI in the germline V gene. V lost 1 base and J lost 12; bases outside the gene matches: 11. CDR3 size: 16 residues. The CDR3 protein is CASSPLTSGSLNWQFF. The CDR3 DNA follows: TGTGCCAGCTCACCACTAACTAGCGGGAGTTTGAATTGGCAGTTCTTC. The entire variable domain, with the rest obtained from reference TRBV18 and TRBJ2-1, is as follows: NAGVMQNPRHLVRRRGQEARLRCSPMKGHSHVYWYRQLPEEGLKFMVYLQKENIIDESGMPKERFSAEFPKEGPSILRIQQVVRGDSAAYFCASSPLTSGSLNWQFFGPGTRLTVL.